This T cell receptor beta chain was documented in a study of cytomegalovirus exposure and HLA in healthy donors. As for the study in general: The platform used for the roughly 130 validation repertoires matched that of the roughly 720 first-cohort repertoires, a later analysis reported. Notes on the study in general: TCR beta chains numbering more than 150 were designated cytomegalovirus-associated. Specific recognition of CMV antigens was confirmed in vitro for a few chains (all CMV-associated).

The CDR3 length is 15 residues. Germline-derived CDR1 and CDR2 are GTSNPN and SVGIG (reference sequence). The V gene lost 0 bases and the J gene lost 3 bases, with 11 bases spanning the gap. Only in-frame clones appear in the TCRdb table, and some are missing; sequencing was by immunoSEQ multiplex PCR. The table lists 200,000 to 250,000 clones, approximately 80% of them singletons. Separate from the roughly 630-subject first cohort was the approximately 130-subject validation cohort, to which the donors belonged. In this sample, this clone turned up a few times. What it binds is unknown. V usage is TRBV30 and J usage is TRBJ2-2, with D uncertain. This sequence originates from a woman aged 25 to 45 in good health and CMV-seropositive. The source material was PBMCs. The CDR3 protein is CAWSVLGIDTGELFF. The CDR3 region has the DNA TGTGCCTGGAGTGTTTTGGGCATTGACACCGGGGAGCTGTTTTTT.